Ten or more counts support the clone carrying this TCR beta chain. Building the TCR beta libraries relied on iRepertoire HTBI primers, and CDR3 regions underwent Arm-PCR. Via MiXCR, TCRdb re-called the multiplex PCR reads, giving one row per CDR3 protein. The sample has roughly 520,000 distinct CDR3 sequences, around 12% seen once. Regarding time point: newly diagnosed GD, antithyroid drugs for less than 3 months. Generation of the TCR library employed RNA extracted from PBMCs. This sample stems from a study of regulatory T cells in long-lasting Graves disease. This sample was shared with a second study, whose subject was T cells in Graves' hyperthyroidism and ophthalmopathy. From that paper: First-round RT-PCR targeting the TCR CDR3 was performed with the HTBI primer set. Peripheral blood also featured most of the thyroid clonotypes expanded above 0.001. Ophthalmopathy cases were set apart from stable hyperthyroidism by a 13 V-J model. The model predicted ophthalmopathy a median roughly 6.5 months before onset.

The source of this sequence is a woman aged 25 to 39 with Graves disease. The starting material was peripheral blood mononuclear cells (PBMCs), obtained at new diagnosis, from a patient treated with antithyroid drugs.

The CDR3 region is CSARGKAEEIDTQYF. The CDR3 region has the DNA TGCAGTGCTAGAGGAAAAGCGGAGGAGATAGATACGCAGTATTTT. The V gene is TRBV20-1, the J gene TRBJ2-3, with D possibly TRBD2 on 5 matching bases. The CDR3 spans 15 residues. Germline CDR1 reads DFQATT; CDR2 reads SNEGSKA (reference sequence). With 1 base removed from V and 5 bases from J, the gap between germline ends came to 16 bases.